Listed below are T cell receptor beta chains from one sample, sequenced in a study of cytomegalovirus exposure and HLA in healthy donors. TCRdb's copy holds only in-frame clones and misses some; the assay was immunoSEQ multiplex PCR. The profile shows roughly 150,000 clones, approximately 81% of them singletons. The sample taken for sequencing was PBMCs. These receptors were collected from a male donor in good health and CMV-seronegative. CDR3s include the opening cysteine and the closing phenylalanine or tryptophan. D genes are given only for firm matches. Clone size is not always given. Where it is, it says once, few, many or a class for expanded clones.

TRBJ1-5,TRBV6-1,-,-,CASSQSGARSAHF,TGTGCCAGCAGCCAAAGCGGAGCTCGCTCGGCGCATTTT
TRBJ2-2,TRBV7-2,-,-,CASSRANTGELFF,TGTGCCAGCAGCCGGGCGAACACCGGGGAGCTGTTTTTT
TRBJ1-1,TRBV18,-,-,CASSPGQNTEAFF,TGTGCCAGCTCACCAGGGCAGAACACTGAAGCTTTCTTT
TRBJ2-3,TRBV10-3,TRBD2,-,CAISGRTSGTDTQYF,TGTGCCATCAGTGGACGGACTAGCGGCACAGATACGCAGTATTTT
TRBJ2-7,TRBV28,-,-,CASRNIGGWAPRQF,TGTGCCAGCAGGAATATAGGGGGATGGGCACCACGGCAGTTT
TRBJ2-5,TRBV9,-,-,CASSHSGETQYF,TGTGCCAGCAGCCACTCCGGAGAGACCCAGTACTTC
TRBJ2-7,TRBV4-2,TRBD2,-,CASSHSGTSPTYEQYF,TGTGCCAGCAGCCATTCCGGGACTAGCCCGACCTACGAGCAGTACTTC
TRBJ2-7,TRBV4-1,TRBD1,-,CASSQPGQGIYEQYF,TGCGCCAGCAGCCAACCGGGACAGGGAATCTACGAGCAGTACTTC
TRBJ1-3,TRBV7-9,-,-,CASSSLGQPSSGNTIYF,TGTGCCAGCAGCTCGCTTGGACAGCCTAGCTCTGGAAACACCATATATTTT
TRBJ2-7,TRBV11-2,-,once,CASSLVNNYEQYF,TGTGCCAGCAGCTTAGTTAACAACTACGAGCAGTACTTC